These T cell receptor beta chains were read from a single sample in a study of CD8+CD57+ T cells in acquired aplastic anemia. One entry per CDR3 protein results from TCRdb running MiXCR on the reads. The sample lists 200,000 to 300,000 distinct CDR3 sequences; roughly 82% were seen once. The sample taken for sequencing was sorted CD4+, CD8+, or CD8+CD57+ T cells (not recorded which) from PBMCs. The origin of the receptors is a human donor with aplastic anemia. CDR3s include the opening cysteine and the closing phenylalanine or tryptophan. The D gene is left open where the match is weak. Size is stated for part of the rows, as once, few or many counts, or as a class when the clone is expanded.

V gene: TRBV9
J gene: TRBJ1-1
clone size: NA
D gene: NA
CDR3 protein: CASSVDPMAEAFF
CDR3 DNA: TGTGCCAGCAGCGTAGACCCGATGGCTGAAGCTTTCTTT

V gene: TRBV15
J gene: TRBJ2-7
clone size: NA
D gene: NA
CDR3 protein: CATSTSGEQDTQYF
CDR3 DNA: TGTGCCACCAGCACAAGCGGCGAGCAAGATACGCAGTACTTC

V gene: TRBV7-9
J gene: TRBJ2-1
clone size: NA
D gene: TRBD2
CDR3 protein: CASSFQGSCGSDVQFF
CDR3 DNA: TGTGCCAGCAGCTTTCAAGGAAGCTGCGGGAGCGACGTGCAGTTCTTC

V gene: TRBV7-3
J gene: TRBJ2-5
clone size: NA
D gene: NA
CDR3 protein: CASSTGREQATQYF
CDR3 DNA: TGTGCCAGCAGCACGGGCAGGGAGCAAGCAACCCAGTACTTC

V gene: TRBV9
J gene: TRBJ1-1
clone size: NA
D gene: NA
CDR3 protein: CASSVRDVEGAVAFF
CDR3 DNA: TGTGCCAGCAGCGTACGCGATGTAGAGGGAGCGGTTGCTTTCTTT

V gene: TRBV25-1
J gene: TRBJ2-7
clone size: NA
D gene: NA
CDR3 protein: CASTAADPYEQYF
CDR3 DNA: TGTGCCAGTACTGCCGCGGATCCCTACGAGCAGTACTTC

V gene: TRBV25-1
J gene: TRBJ1-6
clone size: NA
D gene: NA
CDR3 protein: CASSYIQGSPLHF
CDR3 DNA: TGTGCCAGCAGTTATATCCAGGGTTCACCCCTCCACTTT

V gene: TRBV7-8
J gene: TRBJ1-2
clone size: NA
D gene: NA
CDR3 protein: CASSLEDGDTF
CDR3 DNA: TGTGCCAGCAGCCTTGAGGATGGCGACACATTC

V gene: TRBV9
J gene: TRBJ1-5
clone size: NA
D gene: TRBD1
CDR3 protein: CASSLGVGQRSPQHF
CDR3 DNA: TGTGCCAGCAGCTTGGGCGTGGGACAGCGATCCCCCCAGCATTTT

V gene: TRBV11-1
J gene: TRBJ1-1
clone size: few
D gene: NA
CDR3 protein: CASSFQRSGGNTEAFF
CDR3 DNA: TGTGCCAGCAGCTTTCAAAGAAGCGGGGGGAACACTGAAGCTTTCTTT

V gene: TRBV2
J gene: TRBJ1-6
clone size: NA
D gene: NA
CDR3 protein: CASRGGGSHLHF
CDR3 DNA: TGTGCCAGCCGGGGCGGGGGTTCACACCTCCACTTT